The entry that follows covers one TCR beta chain sequence. Its antigen is still unknown. Base qualities are missing; no much larger clone stands one base away. This entry is derived from a study of STAT5B mutations in CD4+ large granular lymphocyte leukemia (dated by TCRdb to between 2021 and 2024). The study in broad terms: Among the healthy controls, the CDR3 'QG' motif was associated with a particular HLA allele. Flow cytometry performed on FACSCanto II or FACSVerse showed that the purified fractions had more than 95% purity among lymphocytes. The study compared the TCRbeta repertoires of patients with CD4+ T-cell large granular lymphocyte leukemia against those of healthy blood donors.

Ends trimmed: V by 2 bases, J by 8 bases; bases unmatched to a gene: 3. As encoded in the germline V gene (reference sequence), CDR1 is LNHDA while CDR2 is SQIVND. The CDR3 goes from the cysteine to the phenylalanine over 14 residues. Only the CDR3 DNA is retained, 42 bases long and in frame from the first base. The immunoSEQ assay at survey resolution was used to sequence TCRbeta rearrangements from genomic DNA. The paper's processing steps were these. In the TCR sequencing data, the lowest productive clonotype frequency that could be detected was 2.59 x 10-5. Only productive TCRbeta rearrangements, meaning sequences that were complete and in-frame, were kept for the analyses. Clonality for each sample was calculated as Simpson clonality in the immunoSEQ Analyzer version 3.0. Based on frequency, clones were grouped as very rare, small, medium, large (1-20%) or hyperexpanded (>20%). Generation probabilities were estimated with OLGA 1.2.3, V-gene circos plots were made with VDJtools, specificities were looked up in VDJdb, and CDR3 motifs were identified with GLIPH. The immuneACCESS repertoire file appears here via TCRdb, limited to in-frame rearrangements. These files lack a portion of the clones; in checked studies, under half of the deficit traces to unresolved V genes, and the cause of the others is not known. V and J calls and clone size follow that table, whereas D and trimming were derived from the DNA. The sample data list fewer than 45,000 clones, and approximately 88% of these were observed just once. Approximately 0.35% of the sample lies in the top ten.

Healthy controls were around 38 blood donors whose buffy coats came from the Finnish Red Cross blood service. All TCR-sequenced material derived from peripheral blood: patient blood samples and healthy donor buffy coats. Ficoll-Hypaque gradient centrifugation was used to isolate peripheral blood mononuclear cells. For the healthy controls, CD4+ cells were obtained from buffy coats by magnetic purification. Genomic DNA was extracted using the Gentra Puregene Cell and Tissue kit, and a Qubit 2.0 fluorometer was used to quantify it. The investigation overall reported the following: Compared with healthy CD4+ repertoires, CD4-sorted patient repertoires appeared more clonal, and this difference remained even after the putative leukemic clones were removed. Main leukemic clonotypes were private to each patient, although 20% to 30% appeared at low frequency in other patients' non-leukemic repertoires. The data were not HLA-matched, and the higher clonality in CD4+ T-LGLL than in CD8+ T-LGLL could be due to the relatively small sample size. Enrichment of TRBV06-family usage was observed among the top patient clones (8/27) relative to healthy controls (2/35).

The source material was CD4+ T cells from blood buffy coats. This receptor chain uses TRBV19 and TRBJ1-6; the central 7 bases match TRBD1. This clonotype was obtained from a human donor in good health. The CDR3 corresponds to CASSIQGGDSPLHF. Here is the DNA: TGTGCCAGTAGTATACAGGGGGGGGATTCACCCCTCCACTTT.